This T cell receptor beta chain is drawn from a study of blood T cell repertoires in COVID-19. The CDR3 extends over 14 amino acids. J gave up 2 bases and V 5 bases, and 5 bases lay outside the gene matches. CDR1 MDHEN and CDR2 SYDVKM come from the germline V gene. Sequencing used immunoSEQ multiplex PCR; TCRdb keeps in-frame clones, though not all of them. Of about 210,000 clones in the sample, 65% to 85% are singletons; the top ten hold under 3.5%. The chain recombines TRBV28 with TRBJ1-1; 7 bases fit TRBD1. The sequenced material came from peripheral blood. The clonotype was recovered from a man aged 45-65 years with active or convalescent COVID-19. As DNA, the CDR3 is TGTGCCAGCAGTACCCCAGGGGGTAACACTGAAGCTTTCTTT. Protein product: CASSTPGGNTEAFF.